The rows below give T cell receptor beta chains drawn from one sample of a study of T cell changes during pregnancy in multiple sclerosis. This table comes from immunoSEQ multiplex PCR, and its TCRdb copy is limited to in-frame clones, with some not included. The sample holds tens of thousands of clones, 92% seen once. The sample was peripheral blood, taken in the first trimester of pregnancy. The receptors come from a female donor in good health, enrolled as a control in a pregnancy study. Each CDR3 is given with its conserved first and last residue. A D gene is named only where the DNA matches it firmly. The size of a clone is reported for some rows only, either as once, few or many, or as a class for expanded clones.

DNA: TGTGCCAGCAGCTTGGTAGGAGTGGAGACTGAAGCTTTCTTT
CDR3: CASSLVGVETEAFF
D: NA
V: TRBV11-3
size: NA
J: TRBJ1-1

DNA: TGTGCCAGCAGTTTATCCGGCGGTAACACTGAAGCTTTCTTT
CDR3: CASSLSGGNTEAFF
D: NA
V: TRBV27
size: NA
J: TRBJ1-1

DNA: TGTGCCAGCAGTGAAGGCCCCAGGGGGTACGAGCAGTACTTC
CDR3: CASSEGPRGYEQYF
D: TRBD1
V: TRBV6-1
size: NA
J: TRBJ2-7

DNA: TGCAGCGCTATCACCGGGACAGGGGTCACAGATACGCAGTATTTT
CDR3: CSAITGTGVTDTQYF
D: TRBD1
V: TRBV29-1
size: NA
J: TRBJ2-3

DNA: TGTGCCAGCAGACAGACGGGGGGGGACACTGAAGCTTTCTTT
CDR3: CASRQTGGDTEAFF
D: NA
V: TRBV6-4
size: NA
J: TRBJ1-1

DNA: TGTGCCAGCAGCGGAGGGGGTGGAGCGGGAGGGCAGAATGAGCAGTTCTTC
CDR3: CASSGGGGAGGQNEQFF
D: TRBD2
V: TRBV4-2
size: NA
J: TRBJ2-1

DNA: TGTGCCAGCAGCTTGGGGCCAGGGGTCCAAGAGACCCAGTACTTC
CDR3: CASSLGPGVQETQYF
D: NA
V: TRBV5-5
size: NA
J: TRBJ2-5

DNA: TGTGCCAGCAGTTACAATCCAGATATTACCGGGGAGCTGTTTTTT
CDR3: CASSYNPDITGELFF
D: NA
V: TRBV6-5
size: NA
J: TRBJ2-2

DNA: TGCGCCAGCAGCCAAGATATGGACAGTTCCTCCTCTGGAAACACCATATATTTT
CDR3: CASSQDMDSSSSGNTIYF
D: NA
V: TRBV4-3
size: NA
J: TRBJ1-3

DNA: TGTGCCAGCTCACAACTTAACACCGGGGAGCTGTTTTTT
CDR3: CASSQLNTGELFF
D: NA
V: TRBV18
size: NA
J: TRBJ2-2

DNA: TGTGCCAGCAGCTTGTCGGTAGTTCGGGGGAGAACCACTGAAGCTTTCTTT
CDR3: CASSLSVVRGRTTEAFF
D: NA
V: TRBV5-4
size: NA
J: TRBJ1-1

DNA: TGTGCCAGCAGTCCTACAGGGAGCACAGATACGCAGTATTTT
CDR3: CASSPTGSTDTQYF
D: NA
V: TRBV27
size: NA
J: TRBJ2-3

DNA: TGTGCCAGCAGTTCTAGGTTGGGCTACACCTTC
CDR3: CASSSRLGYTF
D: NA
V: TRBV6-9
size: NA
J: TRBJ1-2

DNA: TGCAGCGTGGGACAGGGAGTTGGGCAGCCCCAGCATTTT
CDR3: CSVGQGVGQPQHF
D: TRBD1
V: TRBV29-1
size: NA
J: TRBJ1-5

DNA: TGTGCCTGGAGCTCCCGCAGGGACTACGAGCAGTACTTC
CDR3: CAWSSRRDYEQYF
D: NA
V: TRBV30
size: NA
J: TRBJ2-7

DNA: TGTGCCAGCAGTGTCTACGAGCAGTACTTC
CDR3: CASSVYEQYF
D: NA
V: TRBV2
size: NA
J: TRBJ2-7

DNA: TGTGCCTGGGGCAGAATAGCGGGGGGCAGCACAGATACGCAGTATTTT
CDR3: CAWGRIAGGSTDTQYF
D: TRBD2
V: TRBV30
size: NA
J: TRBJ2-3

DNA: TGTGCCAGCAGTTACTTCCGGGACCAGGGGTACGAGCAGTACTTC
CDR3: CASSYFRDQGYEQYF
D: NA
V: TRBV6-5
size: NA
J: TRBJ2-7

DNA: TGCGCCAGCAGCGACGAGGTAGCGGGGGGTGCAGATACGCAGTATTTT
CDR3: CASSDEVAGGADTQYF
D: TRBD2
V: TRBV5-1
size: NA
J: TRBJ2-3

DNA: TGTGCCAGCAGCCAGGGACAGGGGATACTCTATGGCTACACCTTC
CDR3: CASSQGQGILYGYTF
D: TRBD1
V: TRBV11-2
size: once
J: TRBJ1-2

DNA: TGCGCCAGCAGCTTGAAGCTCAACACTGAAGCTTTCTTT
CDR3: CASSLKLNTEAFF
D: NA
V: TRBV5-1
size: NA
J: TRBJ1-1

DNA: TGTGCCAGCAGCCCTAACAGGGGGCAGGATGAGCAGTTCTTC
CDR3: CASSPNRGQDEQFF
D: TRBD1
V: TRBV7-8
size: NA
J: TRBJ2-1

DNA: TGTGCCAGCAGTGAAAAGAGGTGGCTAGCGGGGCCGACGATTAGCACAGATACGCAGTATTTT
CDR3: CASSEKRWLAGPTISTDTQYF
D: TRBD2
V: TRBV2
size: NA
J: TRBJ2-3

DNA: TGTGCCAGCAGCAAACAGGGAAATCAGCCCCAGCATTTT
CDR3: CASSKQGNQPQHF
D: NA
V: TRBV5-4
size: NA
J: TRBJ1-5

DNA: TGTGCCAGCAGCCCGCCGGGACTGGCTTACGAGCAGTACTTC
CDR3: CASSPPGLAYEQYF
D: NA
V: TRBV11-2
size: once
J: TRBJ2-7

DNA: TGTGCCAGCAGCGTAGCAGGCAGGGCCCCTACCGGGGAGCTGTTTTTT
CDR3: CASSVAGRAPTGELFF
D: NA
V: TRBV9
size: NA
J: TRBJ2-2

DNA: TGTGCCAGCAGCCGTGACACTGAAGCTTTCTTT
CDR3: CASSRDTEAFF
D: NA
V: TRBV5-6
size: NA
J: TRBJ1-1

DNA: TGTGCCAGCTCACCACCCGCCAGGGTCGGTGAGCAGTTCTTC
CDR3: CASSPPARVGEQFF
D: NA
V: TRBV18
size: NA
J: TRBJ2-1

DNA: TGTGCCAGCAGTCCATGGACAGGAAACTATGGCTACACCTTC
CDR3: CASSPWTGNYGYTF
D: TRBD1
V: TRBV27
size: NA
J: TRBJ1-2

DNA: TGTGCCAGCAGCTTACTGAACACCGGGGAGCTGTTTTTT
CDR3: CASSLLNTGELFF
D: NA
V: TRBV7-2
size: once
J: TRBJ2-2

DNA: TGTGCCAGCAGACCCAGTGAAAGGGGGCACACCGGGGAGCTGTTTTTT
CDR3: CASRPSERGHTGELFF
D: TRBD1
V: TRBV7-8
size: NA
J: TRBJ2-2

DNA: TGTGCCAGCAGTCCCAGTCCCCTGACAGGGGGGGGCTACACCTTC
CDR3: CASSPSPLTGGGYTF
D: TRBD1
V: TRBV6-1
size: NA
J: TRBJ1-2

DNA: TGTGCCAGCAGCTTAGATCGCTATGGGACATCTGGTTTCTTT
CDR3: CASSLDRYGTSGFF
D: NA
V: TRBV13
size: NA
J: TRBJ1-1

DNA: TGCAGCGTTCCCGCTGGGCAGGGCTTTAACTATGGCTACACCTTC
CDR3: CSVPAGQGFNYGYTF
D: NA
V: TRBV29-1
size: NA
J: TRBJ1-2

DNA: TGTGCCAGCAGTTCGCGGGAGGGAGATACGCAGTATTTT
CDR3: CASSSREGDTQYF
D: TRBD2
V: TRBV2
size: NA
J: TRBJ2-3

DNA: TGTGCCAGCAGTGAGGGAACCCTAAGCGGAAGCTCCTACAATGAGCAGTTCTTC
CDR3: CASSEGTLSGSSYNEQFF
D: NA
V: TRBV2
size: NA
J: TRBJ2-1

DNA: TGTGCCAGCAGGGTATCATCGGTCGGTACCGGGGAGCTGTTTTTT
CDR3: CASRVSSVGTGELFF
D: NA
V: TRBV2
size: NA
J: TRBJ2-2

DNA: TGTGCCAGCAGTTATGGGGGGACAGGCAACTACGAGCAGTACTTC
CDR3: CASSYGGTGNYEQYF
D: TRBD1
V: TRBV6-5
size: NA
J: TRBJ2-7

DNA: TGTGCCAGCTCACAGGGACACCTCATTGGCAATCAGCCCCAGCATTTT
CDR3: CASSQGHLIGNQPQHF
D: NA
V: TRBV18
size: NA
J: TRBJ1-5

DNA: TGTGCCAGCAGCCCACTAGCGGGGTTTTACAATGAGCAGTTCTTC
CDR3: CASSPLAGFYNEQFF
D: TRBD2
V: TRBV7-9
size: NA
J: TRBJ2-1

DNA: TGCAGTGTATGGGGAGACTACGAGCAGTACTTC
CDR3: CSVWGDYEQYF
D: NA
V: TRBV20-1
size: once
J: TRBJ2-7

DNA: TGTGCCAGCAGCTCCAGACAGACAACTAATGAAAAACTGTTTTTT
CDR3: CASSSRQTTNEKLFF
D: NA
V: TRBV7-2
size: NA
J: TRBJ1-4

DNA: TGTGCCACCAGCGGAGACAGGGGGCCGAATGAGCAGTTCTTC
CDR3: CATSGDRGPNEQFF
D: TRBD1
V: TRBV15
size: NA
J: TRBJ2-1

DNA: TGTGCCTGGAGCCCCATAGGGGCCGGGGAGCTGTTTTTT
CDR3: CAWSPIGAGELFF
D: NA
V: TRBV30
size: NA
J: TRBJ2-2

DNA: TGTGCCAGCAGCGAATCAGTCGGGGGACTAGGATCCAACACCGGGGAGCTGTTTTTT
CDR3: CASSESVGGLGSNTGELFF
D: TRBD2
V: TRBV7-6
size: NA
J: TRBJ2-2

DNA: TGTGCCAGCAGTTCTAGCGGGAGGAGATACGAGCAGTACTTC
CDR3: CASSSSGRRYEQYF
D: TRBD2
V: TRBV28
size: NA
J: TRBJ2-7

DNA: TGTGCCTTCGGACAGCGCTCTGGAAACACCATATATTTT
CDR3: CAFGQRSGNTIYF
D: NA
V: TRBV7-9
size: NA
J: TRBJ1-3

DNA: TGTGCCAGCAGCTTAGTGGGCGGGAGTACAGATACGCAGTATTTT
CDR3: CASSLVGGSTDTQYF
D: TRBD2
V: TRBV7-6
size: NA
J: TRBJ2-3

DNA: TGTGCCATCAGTGATGCCGGGACATCCTACGAGCAGTACTTC
CDR3: CAISDAGTSYEQYF
D: NA
V: TRBV10-3
size: NA
J: TRBJ2-7

DNA: TGTGCCAGCACCGAGACAGGAATGAACACTGAAGCTTTCTTT
CDR3: CASTETGMNTEAFF
D: NA
V: TRBV9
size: NA
J: TRBJ1-1

DNA: TGTGCCATCAGTGAGTCGGCGGGAGGGAGGGGGACCCAGTACTTC
CDR3: CAISESAGGRGTQYF
D: TRBD2
V: TRBV10-3
size: NA
J: TRBJ2-5

DNA: TGTGCCAGCAGGGAACGCGAGCGGGAATTCAACGAGCAGTACTTC
CDR3: CASREREREFNEQYF
D: TRBD2
V: TRBV6-1
size: NA
J: TRBJ2-7

DNA: TGTGCCAGCAGCCAAGAAGGGGCCTGGGAGACCCAGTACTTC
CDR3: CASSQEGAWETQYF
D: NA
V: TRBV14
size: NA
J: TRBJ2-5

DNA: TGTGCCAGCAGCCAAACCGGGACAGGGGCCATTGGCTACACCTTC
CDR3: CASSQTGTGAIGYTF
D: TRBD1
V: TRBV14
size: NA
J: TRBJ1-2

DNA: TGTGCCAGCAGCTTGGACAGGGGAGCATACTCTGGGGCCAACGTCCTGACTTTC
CDR3: CASSLDRGAYSGANVLTF
D: TRBD1
V: TRBV5-8
size: NA
J: TRBJ2-6